These 21 T cell receptor beta chains were all obtained from the same sample, sequenced in a study of OX40 agonist ivuxolimab in advanced cancers. Profiled with immunoSEQ multiplex PCR; TCRdb holds only in-frame clones, not every one. This table has about 68,000 clones, roughly nine tenths appearing once. The starting material was CD4+ or CD8+ T cells sorted from blood, obtained in a trial of the OX40 agonist ivuxolimab. The receptors stem from an adult with an advanced solid tumor such as melanoma, head and neck, liver or kidney cancer.

The rearrangement joins TRBV27 to TRBJ1-4, with 8 bases matching TRBD1. The CDR3 sequence is 15 residues long. V lost 3 bases, J lost 4 bases, and 4 bases stayed unmatched. The germline V gene has CDR1 MNHEY and CDR2 SMNVEV (reference sequence). The CDR3 loop reads CASSFGQGGNEKLFF. As DNA, the CDR3 is TGTGCCAGCAGTTTCGGACAGGGAGGTAATGAAAAACTGTTTTTT.

The chain joins TRBV11-1 to TRBJ2-5; 12 positions match TRBD2. The germline V gene encodes CDR1 SGHAT and CDR2 FQDESV (reference sequence). This CDR3 spans 17 amino acids. V lost 6 bases to trimming and J lost 5 bases; unmatched junction nucleotides: 13. The CDR3, as DNA: TGTGCCAGCAGTTCCAGGACTAGCGGGATTTTACTTGAGACCCAGTACTTC. Its protein is CASSSRTSGILLETQYF.

V is TRBV18 and J is TRBJ1-5; a possible D gene is TRBD1 (6 bases). CDR1 is KGHSH, CDR2 LQKENI, per germline. The V end lost 1 base, the J end lost 3 bases, and 13 bases lay between the germline ends. This CDR3 has 16 amino acids. CDR3 in amino acids: CASSPQGGRSNQPQHF. The CDR3 DNA is TGTGCCAGCTCACCACAAGGGGGACGGTCCAATCAGCCCCAGCATTTT.

The chain combines TRBV19 with TRBJ2-4; perhaps TRBD2 as D (6 bases). Trimming cost V 1 base and J 3 bases, with 28 bases left between them. Germline V gene sequence: CDR1 LNHDA, CDR2 SQIVND (reference sequence). The CDR3 length is 21 residues. The CDR3 loop is CASSIGGTGRTGTTVKNIQYF. The CDR3 bases are TGTGCCAGTAGTATAGGCGGGACGGGACGGACTGGGACCACAGTCAAAAACATTCAGTACTTC.

J is TRBJ1-1 and V is TRBV2; TRBD1 matches at 12 bases. This CDR3 is built from 16 residues. The trim removed 6 bases at V and 1 base at J, leaving 6 bases unmatched. Germline CDR1 reads SNHLY; CDR2 reads FYNNEI. DNA of the CDR3: TGTGCCAGCAGGGGACAGGGGGCTGGGACGAACACTGAAGCTTTCTTT. This translates into CASRGQGAGTNTEAFF. The full variable domain, in which reference TRBV2 and TRBJ1-1 provide the parts outside the CDR3, is EPEVTQTPSHQVTQMGQEVILRCVPISNHLYFYWYRQILGQKVEFLVSFYNNEISEKSEIFDDQFSVERPDGSNFTLKIRSTKLEDSAMYFCASRGQGAGTNTEAFFGQGTRLTVV.

The V and J genes are TRBV6-1 and TRBJ2-5; the match to TRBD2 covers 14 bases. The germline V gene encodes CDR1 MNHNS and CDR2 SASEGT. Trimming at V came to 2 bases and at J to 5 bases, leaving 7 bases not matched to a gene. The CDR3 extends over 17 amino acids. CDR3 sequence reads: CASSETGLAGDRETQYF. The DNA of the CDR3 is TGTGCCAGCAGTGAAACGGGACTAGCGGGAGATCGGGAGACCCAGTACTTC.

Only one count was recorded for this clone. V gene TRBV7-8 combines with J gene TRBJ2-7; 9 bases are a match to TRBD1. This CDR3 comprises 16 residues. Trimming at V came to 5 bases and at J to 0 bases, leaving 8 bases not matched to a gene. Germline CDR1 reads SGHVS; CDR2 reads FQNEAQ. CDR3 loop: CASSTEGQGNSYEQYF. The CDR3 bases are TGTGCCAGCAGCACCGAAGGACAGGGGAACTCCTACGAGCAGTACTTC.

The chain combines TRBV15 with TRBJ2-7; 9 nucleotides match TRBD2. The CDR3 runs 16 residues. Germline-derived CDR1 and CDR2 are LNHNV and YYDKDF (reference sequence). V gave up 0 bases and J gave up 3 bases; unmatched junction bases: 6. CDR3 protein: CATSRDPATSGYEQYF. Written as DNA, the CDR3 is TGTGCCACCAGCAGAGATCCTGCGACTAGCGGCTACGAGCAGTACTTC.

The CDR3 loop is CASSGTSGSLYF. The CDR3 bases are TGTGCCAGCAGCGGGACTAGCGGGAGTCTATACTTC. The rearrangement joins TRBV5-4 to TRBJ2-4; 14 nucleotides line up with TRBD2. This CDR3 comprises 12 residues. V dropped 4 bases and J dropped 16; count of bases not matched to a gene: 4. Germline V gives CDR1 SGHNT, CDR2 YYREEE (reference sequence).

V usage is TRBV29-1 and J usage is TRBJ1-5, with 7 bases that match TRBD1. CDR3 size: 13 residues. The V gene end was trimmed by 4 bases and the J gene end by 7 bases; junction bases not matched to a gene: 7. Germline V gene sequence: CDR1 SQVTM, CDR2 ANQGSEA. CDR3 region: CSVAQGVGQPQHF. CDR3 DNA sequence: TGCAGCGTTGCCCAGGGGGTTGGGCAGCCCCAGCATTTT.

The chain combines TRBV7-2 with TRBJ2-3; the match to TRBD2 covers 7 bases. Per germline, CDR1 SGHTA and CDR2 FQGNSA. This CDR3 has 15 residues. J lost 4 bases, V lost 5 bases, and 9 bases had no gene match. The CDR3 region has the DNA TGTGCCAGCAGCAAGTGGACTAGTGGCCCAGATACGCAGTATTTT. Translated: CASSKWTSGPDTQYF.

The V call is TRBV12-5, the J call TRBJ1-5; no firm D call. V was trimmed by 7 bases and J by 1 base, leaving 20 bases between them. The germline CDR1 and CDR2 sequences are LGHNT and FRNRAP. The CDR3 contains 17 residues. The CDR3 DNA reads TGTGCTAGTGCCCGCTGGGGTGATGTGGGGAGCAATCAGCCCCAGCATTTT. This sequence encodes CASARWGDVGSNQPQHF.

The chain combines TRBV5-4 with TRBJ2-3, with 7 bases matching TRBD2. The CDR3 has 17 amino acids. Per the germline V gene, CDR1 is SGHNT and CDR2 is YYREEE (reference sequence). The ends lost 6 bases at V and 0 bases at J; junction bases unmatched: 13. The CDR3 DNA reads as TGTGCCAGCACCCCGATAACCCCGGGGGGTAGCACAGATACGCAGTATTTT. Residues: CASTPITPGGSTDTQYF.

Turning to this clone: The germline gene is not matched at one end of the junction; a read error may be the cause. This chain joins TRBV7-7 and TRBJ2-5; 11 bases are shared with TRBD1. The CDR3 length is 14 residues. The germline gives CDR1 SSHAT, CDR2 FNYEAQ (reference sequence). The CDR3, as DNA: TGTGCTAGCAGCTTGGACAGGGGGCGAGAGACCCAGTACTTC. This sequence encodes CASSLDRGRETQYF.

The chain uses TRBV19 and TRBJ1-5, with 8 bases that match TRBD1. Germline CDR1 LNHDA, CDR2 SQIVND (reference sequence). The CDR3 is 18 amino acids. V trimming: 9 bases; J trimming: 2 bases; junction bases outside the gene matches: 18. The CDR3 DNA reads TGTGCCAGCAGAAGACAGGGGCCCCCTGGGGCGGGCAATCAGCCCCAGCATTTT. It is translated as CASRRQGPPGAGNQPQHF.

This chain connects TRBV28 to TRBJ2-7; weak D call: TRBD1 (5 bases). V was shortened by 7 bases and J by 13 bases, with 20 bases between the two germline ends. The CDR3 sequence is 12 residues long. CDR1 is MDHEN and CDR2 is SYDVKM in the germline V gene. The CDR3 sequence: CASTMERQLPYF. DNA of the CDR3: TGTGCCAGCACCATGGAACGACAGCTACCATACTTC.

V usage is TRBV25-1 and J usage is TRBJ1-4; no firm D call. The ends were cut back, 4 bases at V and 14 bases at J, with 17 bases in the middle. The CDR3 totals 13 residues. Germline CDR1 reads MGHDK; CDR2 reads SYGVNS. The CDR3 region is CASSAHNEKLLFF. CDR3 sequence (DNA): TGTGCCAGCAGTGCTCATAATGAAAAATTGCTGTTTTTT.

The rearrangement joins TRBV19 to TRBJ1-3; 9 nucleotides match TRBD1. The J segment lost 4 bases and the V segment lost 6 bases, leaving 7 bases of the junction unmatched. The length of the CDR3 is 15 residues. CDR1 is LNHDA, CDR2 SQIVND, per germline (reference sequence). In nucleotides, the CDR3 is TGTGCCAGTAGAACCGGGACAGGGATCGGAAACACCATATATTTT. Its translation is CASRTGTGIGNTIYF.

This clone was seen a single time. V usage is TRBV10-3 and J usage is TRBJ2-1, with 12 bases lining up with TRBD2. The CDR3 runs to 14 residues. Germline CDR1 and CDR2: ENHRY and SYGVKD. The trim removed 7 bases at V and 5 bases at J, leaving 3 bases unmatched. CDR3 amino acids: CAIMTSGSHNEQFF. The CDR3 DNA sequence: TGTGCCATCATGACTAGCGGGAGTCACAATGAGCAGTTCTTC.

The rearrangement uses TRBV14 and TRBJ1-1, with 7 bases lining up with TRBD1. J was trimmed by 1 base and V by 6 bases; bases with no gene match: 8. Germline loops: CDR1 SGHDN, CDR2 FVKESK. CDR3 size: 15 residues. CDR3 bases: TGTGCCAGCAGGAGGTCGGCAGGGGGGAACACTGAAGCTTTCTTT. Its protein product is CASRRSAGGNTEAFF.

The V and J genes are TRBV19 and TRBJ2-3, with D maybe TRBD1 (5 bases). This CDR3 is built from 15 residues. The germline V and J ends were trimmed by 10 bases and 6 bases, with 23 bases remaining between them. The germline CDR1 and CDR2 sequences are LNHDA and SQIVND (reference sequence). DNA for the CDR3: TGTGCCACCCAAGGCAGGGCCGAGGTGAGGGATACGCAGTATTTT. Its protein is CATQGRAEVRDTQYF.